These T cell receptor beta chains were read from a single sample in a study of CD8 T cells in ankylosing spondylitis. One entry per CDR3 protein, called by TCRdb with MiXCR from the 5' RACE reads. The sample lists hundreds of thousands of distinct CDR3 sequences; 10% to 15% were seen once. The source material was blood, either unsorted or a sorted T cell fraction (not recorded which). All receptors come from a male donor with ankylosing spondylitis. Both conserved end residues are part of each CDR3. D genes are given only for firm matches. Clone sizes are given selectively: once, few, many, or a class where the clone is expanded.

V	size	J	D	DNA	CDR3
TRBV5-1	.	TRBJ2-3	TRBD2	TGCGCCAGCAGCTTGGCCAGCGGGGGGGCCGGGGGCCCAGATACGCAGTATTTT	CASSLASGGAGGPDTQYF
TRBV20-1	few	TRBJ1-3	.	TGCAGTGCTCCGGACAGTAACTCTGGAAACACCATATATTTT	CSAPDSNSGNTIYF
TRBV7-8	many	TRBJ1-2	.	TGTGCCAGCAGCTTCCAGGGGATCTATGGCTACACCTTC	CASSFQGIYGYTF
TRBV15	.	TRBJ2-7	.	TGTGCCACCCGCGGGAACTACGAGCAGTACTTC	CATRGNYEQYF
TRBV6-5	few	TRBJ1-6	.	TGTGCCAGCAGGGCAGGGAATTCACCCCTCCACTTT	CASRAGNSPLHF
TRBV20-1	many	TRBJ1-2	TRBD1	TGCAGTGATCGGGACAGCTGGTCCTATGGCTACACCTTC	CSDRDSWSYGYTF
TRBV7-2	few	TRBJ2-1	TRBD1	TGTGCCAGCAGCCCAGACAGGGGGTGGGACAATGAGCAGTTCTTC	CASSPDRGWDNEQFF
TRBV5-1	many	TRBJ2-5	.	TGTGCCAGCAGTTTCTCAGGCCAAGAGACCCAGTACTTC	CASSFSGQETQYF
TRBV11-1	.	TRBJ2-1	.	TGTGCCAGCAGCCCACGGAGGTGGGCACCGGGTACCTACAATGAGCAGTTCTTC	CASSPRRWAPGTYNEQFF
TRBV4-1	few	TRBJ2-5	.	TGCGCCAGCAGCCAAGGTCCCAGGGTAGTAGAGACCCAGTACTTC	CASSQGPRVVETQYF
TRBV6-2/TRBV6-3	.	TRBJ2-7	TRBD2	TGTGCCAGCAGTTCTCTAGCGGGGGCCTCCTACGAGCAGTACTTC	CASSSLAGASYEQYF
TRBV24-1	.	TRBJ2-6	TRBD1	TGTGCCACCAGTGACAGGGGGCCTGGGGCCAACGTCCTGACTTTC	CATSDRGPGANVLTF
TRBV7-2	.	TRBJ2-2	.	TGTGCCAGCAGCGTAGAACACACCGGGGAGCTGTTTTTT	CASSVEHTGELFF
TRBV28	few	TRBJ2-1	TRBD2	TGTGCCAGCAGCAGGAGACGGACTAGCGGATTGGGGAATGAGCAGTTCTTC	CASSRRRTSGLGNEQFF
TRBV20-1	.	TRBJ2-3	.	TGCAGTGCTAGTGTTGGAGCCTGGTCTAGCACAGATACGCAGTATTTT	CSASVGAWSSTDTQYF
TRBV7-2	.	TRBJ2-1	.	TGTGCCAGCAGCCCCAAACTGGACGGTGAGCAGTTCTTC	CASSPKLDGEQFF
TRBV29-1	few	TRBJ2-5	.	TGCAGCGGCGACTACGCCTCAGAGACCCAGTACTTC	CSGDYASETQYF
TRBV6-1	.	TRBJ2-7	TRBD2	TGTGCCAGCAGTATAGCGGGAAGATACGAGCAGTACTTC	CASSIAGRYEQYF
TRBV3-1	.	TRBJ1-1	.	TGTGCCAGCAGTAGAGATTACACTGAAGCTTTCTTT	CASSRDYTEAFF
TRBV12-3/TRBV12-4	.	TRBJ2-2	.	TGTGCCAGCAGTGTACAGGGTGGCGGGGAGCTGTTTTTT	CASSVQGGGELFF
TRBV20-1	.	TRBJ2-5	.	TGCAGTGCTAGAGATAGTAAGGACAGAGCGAACTTC	CSARDSKDRANF
TRBV20-1	.	TRBJ1-1	.	TGCAGTGCTAGAGTCGGGGAGCTCACGAACACTGAAGCTTTCTTT	CSARVGELTNTEAFF
TRBV20-1	.	TRBJ2-7	TRBD2	TGCAGCTGGGGCCAGGCTAGCGGCTACTCCTACGAGCAGTACTTC	CSWGQASGYSYEQYF
TRBV6-5	.	TRBJ1-4	.	TGTGCCAGCAGTTTCGGAAGAGGGAAACTGTTTTTT	CASSFGRGKLFF
TRBV5-1	few	TRBJ2-1	TRBD1	TGCGCCAGCAGTCAAACGGGACAGCCGTACAATGAGCAGTTCTTC	CASSQTGQPYNEQFF
TRBV19	.	TRBJ2-1	.	TGTGCCAGCAAGAGCGGGCGCTCCTACAATGAGCAGTTCTTC	CASKSGRSYNEQFF
TRBV5-1	many	TRBJ1-6	.	TGCGCCAGCAGCTTGGGGGGTGGCAATTCACCCCTCCACTTT	CASSLGGGNSPLHF
TRBV24-1	.	TRBJ2-6	TRBD2	TGTGCCACCAGTGATGGGGCCAGCGGGAGGAACTCTGGGGCCAACGTCCTGACTTTC	CATSDGASGRNSGANVLTF
TRBV28	.	TRBJ1-2	.	TGTGCCAGCAGTTTGTGGGTCGAGGGCTACACCTTC	CASSLWVEGYTF
TRBV7-2	many	TRBJ2-1	.	TGTGCCAGCAGCTTAGTCAGCTCCTACAATGAGCAGTTCTTC	CASSLVSSYNEQFF
TRBV24-1	.	TRBJ2-7	TRBD2	TGTGCCACCAGTGAATCCGGGACTAGCTCAACCTACGAGCAGTACTTC	CATSESGTSSTYEQYF
TRBV25-1	.	TRBJ1-6	.	TGTGCCAGCAGTGAATATGCAGGAGGGGGACATTCACCCCTCCACTTT	CASSEYAGGGHSPLHF
TRBV29-1	many	TRBJ2-1	.	TGCAGCTTCCGCCCTAGCGCCCTCTACAATGAGCAGTTCTTC	CSFRPSALYNEQFF
TRBV5-1	few	TRBJ2-5	TRBD1	TGCGCCAGCAGCATGGGACAGATAAGACAAGAGACCCAGTACTTC	CASSMGQIRQETQYF
TRBV18	.	TRBJ2-5	TRBD2	TGTGCCAGCTCACCGAACGTAGCGGGAGACGAGACCCAGTACTTC	CASSPNVAGDETQYF
TRBV6-5	many	TRBJ1-1	.	TGTGCCAGCAGTTCCTCGGGACAGAACACTGAAGCTTTCTTT	CASSSSGQNTEAFF
TRBV7-2	few	TRBJ2-7	.	TGTGCCAGCAGCTTAGAGGGGATTGGGTCCTACGAGCAGTACTTC	CASSLEGIGSYEQYF
TRBV20-1	many	TRBJ2-3	TRBD2	TGCAGTGCTCCCGGGGCTCTAGCGGCGCGGGGAGATACGCAGTATTTT	CSAPGALAARGDTQYF
TRBV6-1	few	TRBJ2-2	.	TGTGCCAGCAGACCATTCCGGGAAGTTAGGGGCACCGGGGAGCTGTTTTTT	CASRPFREVRGTGELFF
TRBV12-3/TRBV12-4	many	TRBJ1-5	.	TGTGCCAGCAGCCTAGGGAGTACCGGCAATCAGCCCCAGCATTTT	CASSLGSTGNQPQHF
TRBV12-3/TRBV12-4	.	TRBJ2-3	TRBD1	TGTGCCAGCAGATCGAGACAGGGTGTCACAGATACGCAGTATTTT	CASRSRQGVTDTQYF
TRBV5-1	.	TRBJ1-2	.	TGCGCCAGCAGAGCCGACAGCCTCTATGGCTACACCTTC	CASRADSLYGYTF
TRBV6-5	many	TRBJ2-2	TRBD1	TGTGCCAGCAGTTCCCACAGGGGGACCACCGGGGAGCTGTTTTTT	CASSSHRGTTGELFF
TRBV20-1	many	TRBJ1-1	.	TGCAGTGCTAGAGATCTGTCGGGGTTAGTGGCTTTCTTT	CSARDLSGLVAFF
TRBV20-1	few	TRBJ2-5	.	TGCAGTGCTAGTACGAGAACGTACCAAGAGACCCAGTACTTC	CSASTRTYQETQYF
TRBV7-2	.	TRBJ1-5	.	TGTGCCAGCAGCCCGAGGGACGCAAGCAATCAGCCCCAGCATTTT	CASSPRDASNQPQHF
TRBV7-2	few	TRBJ2-7	TRBD1	TGTGCCAGCAGCTATCGAGGACAGGGCTTCAACGAGCAGTACTTC	CASSYRGQGFNEQYF
TRBV9	few	TRBJ1-2	.	TGTGCCAGCAGCGTCGTTCCGAATGGGTGGGACTATGGCTACACCTTC	CASSVVPNGWDYGYTF
TRBV4-3	few	TRBJ2-2	.	TGCGCCAGCAGCCAAGTTGCGGGGCGCGCCGGGGAGCTGTTTTTT	CASSQVAGRAGELFF
TRBV29-1	.	TRBJ2-3	TRBD2	TGCAGCGTTGTACGGCGGGAGTTCACAGATACGCAGTATTTT	CSVVRREFTDTQYF
TRBV25-1	.	TRBJ2-3	.	TGTGCCAGCAGTGAAGATTTTGCTCTTGCAGATACGCAGTATTTT	CASSEDFALADTQYF
TRBV7-2	few	TRBJ2-1	.	TGTGCCAGCAGCCAAAGGACAGACAATGAGCAGTTCTTC	CASSQRTDNEQFF
TRBV29-1	many	TRBJ2-7	TRBD1	TGCAGCGTTGAAGATCAGACGGTGCGGACAGGGGCTTACCGATCCCGATACGAGCAGTACTTC	CSVEDQTVRTGAYRSRYEQYF
TRBV4-3	few	TRBJ2-4	TRBD1	TGCGCCAGCAGCCGTCGACAGGGCCTAGACATTCAGTACTTC	CASSRRQGLDIQYF
TRBV20-1	.	TRBJ2-3	TRBD1	TGCAGTGCTAGAGCCTTTGGGGACAGGGGGGTTACAGATACGCAGTATTTT	CSARAFGDRGVTDTQYF